This T cell receptor (beta chain) derives from a study of blood T cell repertoires in COVID-19. On the study more broadly: Acute-phase and convalescent COVID-19 samples originated in the United States, Italy and Spain. The cDNA or gDNA used as material had been derived from T cells, B-cell-depleted T cells, or PBMCs.

Those who participated ranged in age from roughly 18 to 100 years and resided in approximately 23 US areas. There are 11 residues in the CDR3. The germline CDR1 and CDR2 sequences are SGHRS and YFSETQ. Trimming pared 4 bases from V and 7 bases from J, leaving 8 bases between. Original methodology: Researchers report that nucleated cell counts were estimated from reference gene primer amplification. The repertoire was sequenced with immunoSEQ multiplex PCR; TCRdb's copy has only in-frame clones and lacks some. V and J calls plus clone size are reproduced from that table; the DNA served to infer D and trimming. Of around 140,000 clones detected, roughly 86% appear once; the ten largest clones hold about 3.7%.

The V gene is TRBV5-1, the J gene TRBJ1-1; D unresolved. The clonotype originates from a woman aged 50 to 60 with acute COVID-19. The sequenced material came from PBMCs or T cells enriched from blood (not recorded which). This CDR3 is CASSLGDEAFF. The CDR3 bases are TGCGCCAGCAGCCTAGGAGATGAAGCTTTCTTT.